The 27 T cell receptor beta chains given below trace back to one sample, sequenced in a study of blood T cells in healthy people across ages. A second PCR of 7 to 11 cycles used a sample-barcoded 5' primer and a J-beta primer mix. From the 5' RACE reads, TCRdb called clonotypes with MiXCR, one entry per CDR3 protein. The table includes some 1.1 million distinct CDR3 sequences, around two fifths detected once. Sequencing input: blood. All receptors come from a man aged 18 to 35 in good health.

The V gene is TRBV2, the J gene TRBJ2-2; a weak D match, TRBD2 (6 bases). This CDR3 is built from 16 residues. CDR1 is SNHLY, CDR2 FYNNEI, per germline. The ends were cut back, 2 bases at V and 5 bases at J, with 15 bases in the middle. As DNA, the CDR3 is TGTGCCAGCAGTGAAAGGGCTAGCGAAGGAACCGGGGAGCTGTTTTTT. It translates to CASSERASEGTGELFF. Full variable domain (rest looked up from reference TRBV2 and TRBJ2-2): EPEVTQTPSHQVTQMGQEVILRCVPISNHLYFYWYRQILGQKVEFLVSFYNNEISEKSEIFDDQFSVERPDGSNFTLKIRSTKLEDSAMYFCASSERASEGTGELFFGEGSRLTVL.

V and J are TRBV4-2 and TRBJ2-7, with D tentatively TRBD1 or TRBD2 (6 bases each). The germline V gene has CDR1 LGHNA and CDR2 YNFKEQ. The CDR3 spans 16 residues. The V end was cut by 0 bases, the J end by 0 bases, with 12 bases between. The CDR3 here is CASSQDYGGSSYEQYF. The CDR3 DNA reads as TGTGCCAGCAGCCAAGACTACGGGGGCAGCTCCTACGAGCAGTACTTC.

Worth noting for this clonotype: The germline gene is not matched at one end of the junction; a read error may be the cause. The rearrangement joins TRBV14 to TRBJ2-3; either TRBD1 or TRBD2 may fit D (5 bases each). Germline V gene data show CDR1 as SGHDN and CDR2 as FVKESK. The CDR3 length is 15 residues. CDR3 sequence reads: CASSQASRRTGTQYF. In nucleotides, the CDR3 is TGTGCCAGCAGCCAGGCTAGCCGTCGCACAGGTACGCAGTATTTT.

The chain links TRBV12-3 or TRBV12-4 to TRBJ2-2; D perhaps matches TRBD1 (5 bases). V dropped 5 bases and J dropped 5 bases, with 9 bases sitting between them. The CDR3 extends over 13 amino acids. The CDR3 reads CASSLRQTGELFF. The CDR3 coding sequence is TGTGCCAGCAGTCTCAGACAGACCGGGGAGCTGTTTTTT.

Turning to this clonotype: A read error may produce the germline difference seen at one junction end. The V and J genes are TRBV4-1 and TRBJ2-7, with TRBD2 matching 10 bases. In germline, CDR1 is MGHRA, CDR2 YSYEKL. CDR3 length: 18 amino acids. DNA for the CDR3: TGCGCCTGCAGCCAAGTTCTCCCAGCTAGCGGGGGTTCCTACGAGCAGTACTTC. It is translated as CACSQVLPASGGSYEQYF.

This rearrangement joins TRBV4-3 to TRBJ1-2; possible D gene TRBD1, 6 bases. There are 18 residues in the CDR3. Germline V gene lookup returns CDR1 LGHNA and CDR2 YSLEER. The ends were cut back, 1 base at V and 1 base at J, with 19 bases in the middle. The chain's CDR3 is CASSQGKQGFPINYGYTF. Written as DNA, the CDR3 is TGCGCCAGCAGCCAAGGAAAACAGGGATTTCCAATTAACTATGGCTACACCTTC.

This clonotype has just a few counts. This chain uses TRBV7-2 with TRBJ2-3; 7 bases line up with TRBD2. The V gene's germline CDR1 is SGHTA and CDR2 FQGNSA. V lost 0 bases, J lost 0 bases, and 6 bases stayed unmatched. There are 17 residues in the CDR3. CDR3: CASSLAGLADSTDTQYF. The CDR3 bases are TGTGCCAGCAGCTTAGCGGGGCTAGCGGATAGCACAGATACGCAGTATTTT.

The CDR3 DNA reads as TGTGCCAGCAGTTGGCAGGGGCGGAACACTGAAGCTTTCTTT. Translating gives CASSWQGRNTEAFF. V is TRBV12-3 or TRBV12-4 and J is TRBJ1-1; weak D call: TRBD1 (6 bases). Trimming took off 4 bases at V and 1 base at J, with 10 bases between the two ends. The CDR3 contains 14 residues.

Concerning this clonotype itself: One end of the junction does not line up with germline, which may come from a read error. The V call is TRBV7-7, the J call TRBJ2-3; 9 bases align to TRBD1. Germline CDR1 is SSHAT and CDR2 is FNYEAQ (reference sequence). The CDR3 loop spans 16 amino acids. CDR3 bases: TGTGCTAGCAGCACCGGGACAGGGAAAAGCACAGATACGCAGTATTTT. Encoded protein: CASSTGTGKSTDTQYF.

Only a few counts were recorded for this clonotype. V usage is TRBV20-1 and J usage is TRBJ2-5; D not certain. V gave up 6 bases and J gave up 6 bases, with 17 bases separating them. The germline CDR1 and CDR2 sequences are DFQATT and SNEGSKA (reference sequence). This CDR3 contains 13 residues. The DNA for the CDR3 is TGCAGTGCCCCGGCGTCGGTTTACAAGACCCAGTACTTC. Translated: CSAPASVYKTQYF.

The chain links TRBV24-1 to TRBJ2-1, with 7 bases fitting TRBD1. The CDR3 extends over 15 amino acids. Germline V lookup: CDR1 KGHDR, CDR2 SFDVKD. V dropped 0 bases and J dropped 5; count of bases not matched to a gene: 3. The CDR3 spells CATSDLGTGDNEQFF. CDR3 DNA: TGTGCCACCAGTGATTTGGGAACAGGGGACAATGAGCAGTTCTTC.

V usage is TRBV7-2 and J usage is TRBJ1-5; TRBD1 agrees at 9 bases. The germline gives CDR1 SGHTA, CDR2 FQGNSA. The CDR3 is made up of 17 amino acids. Unmatched junction bases numbered 8, after V lost 3 bases and J lost 2 bases. The CDR3 is CASSLRDRERGNQPQHF. Written as DNA, the CDR3 is TGTGCCAGCAGCTTGCGGGACAGGGAGAGGGGCAATCAGCCCCAGCATTTT.

This clonotype was counted a few times. The gene calls are TRBV12-5 and TRBJ1-1; TRBD1 matches at 7 bases. CDR1 LGHNT and CDR2 FRNRAP come from the germline V gene. Trimming removed 7 bases from V and 11 bases from J; junction bases left unmatched: 7. CDR3 length: 11 residues. The CDR3 DNA is TGTGCTAGTGCCCTGACAGGGACCGCTTTCTTT. This codes for CASALTGTAFF.

The chain recombines TRBV29-1 with TRBJ2-1; TRBD1 matches 7 bases. J was trimmed by 13 bases and V by 3 bases; bases with no gene match: 21. This CDR3 has 16 amino acids. Germline assignment: CDR1 SQVTM and CDR2 ANQGSEA. CDR3 sequence reads: CSVENRGRPSQETQFF. The CDR3 nucleotides are TGCAGCGTTGAGAATAGGGGGCGGCCATCACAAGAGACCCAGTTCTTC.

The chain uses TRBV7-2 and TRBJ2-4; the D gene is possibly TRBD2 (5 bases). Trimming removed 0 bases from V and 1 base from J, with 16 bases in between. Germline V lookup: CDR1 SGHTA, CDR2 FQGNSA. This CDR3 comprises 18 residues. CDR3 DNA sequence: TGTGCCAGCAGCTTAGCAGCGGACCGACGGTCGGCCAAAAACATTCAGTACTTC. Translation gives CASSLAADRRSAKNIQYF.

The chain has TRBV27 and TRBJ1-4, with TRBD1 identical over 7 bases. CDR1 and CDR2 from the germline V gene are MNHEY and SMNVEV (reference sequence). The junction had 6 bases not matched to a gene; V was cut back by 5 bases and J by 6 bases. The CDR3 length is 14 residues. The CDR3 DNA reads as TGTGCCAGCAGTCGCACAGGGGCCTATGAAAAACTGTTTTTT. This encodes CASSRTGAYEKLFF.

The J gene is TRBJ2-3, the V gene TRBV25-1; D might be TRBD1 (7 bases). The CDR3 length is 16 residues. From germline, CDR1 is MGHDK and CDR2 SYGVNS. V gave up 1 base and J gave up 4 bases, with 15 bases separating them. The CDR3 nucleotides read TGTGCCAGCAGTGAATTTTTCAGGGGGGAAGCAGATACGCAGTATTTT. It is translated as CASSEFFRGEADTQYF. Complete variable domain (other parts from reference TRBV25-1 and TRBJ2-3): EADIYQTPRYLVIGTGKKITLECSQTMGHDKMYWYQQDPGMELHLIHYSYGVNSTEKGDLSSESTVSRIRTEHFPLTLESARPSHTSQYLCASSEFFRGEADTQYFGPGTRLTVL.

CDR3 bases: TGCGCCAGCAGCTTTAGGGCAGAAGTTAACTATGGCTACACCTTC. It yields the protein CASSFRAEVNYGYTF. The chain joins TRBV5-1 to TRBJ1-2; D uncertain. The length of the CDR3 is 15 residues. The V gene's germline CDR1 is SGHRS and CDR2 YFSETQ. Trimming took 2 bases from V and 1 from J, leaving 12 bases between them.

This chain's CDR3 is CASSLNELSEAFF. The CDR3 nucleotides are TGTGCCAGCAGCTTAAATGAATTGTCTGAAGCTTTCTTT. V is TRBV11-3 and J is TRBJ1-1; D is unclear. The CDR3 loop spans 13 amino acids. V was shortened by 2 bases and J by 6 bases, with 10 bases between the two germline ends. Germline values: CDR1 SGHNT, CDR2 YENEEA.

This clonotype showed up many times. V usage is TRBV5-1 and J usage is TRBJ2-7; perhaps TRBD1 as D (5 bases). This CDR3 contains 16 residues. Trimming shortened V by 0 bases and J by 5 bases, and 18 bases separated the two germline ends. CDR1 is SGHRS and CDR2 is YFSETQ in the germline V gene. The CDR3 nucleotides read TGCGCCAGCAGCTTGGCCTCGGACATCTTGGCCGACGAGCAGTACTTC. This codes for CASSLASDILADEQYF.

This clonotype was recorded a few times. The rearrangement joins TRBV6-1 to TRBJ2-7; TRBD1 might be the D (6 bases). V gave up 2 bases and J gave up 0 bases, with 14 bases separating them. The germline V gene has CDR1 MNHNS and CDR2 SASEGT. The CDR3 sequence is 16 residues long. This CDR3 is CASSERLGGRSYEQYF. CDR3 nucleotides: TGTGCCAGCAGTGAAAGGCTAGGGGGTCGCTCCTACGAGCAGTACTTC.

This clonotype has just a few counts. The V call is TRBV4-3, the J call TRBJ2-3; no firm D call. This CDR3 has 15 amino acids. Germline lookup yields CDR1 LGHNA and CDR2 YSLEER. Trimming left V 1 base short and J 3 bases short, with 11 bases between. The CDR3 sequence is CASSQGRLHTDTQYF. The CDR3 nucleotides read TGCGCCAGCAGCCAAGGCAGGCTCCATACAGATACGCAGTATTTT.

This clonotype was found many times. For the CDR3, the DNA is TGCAGCGGCCGGACTAGCGGGGGCACAGATACGCAGTATTTT. It yields the protein CSGRTSGGTDTQYF. The V and J genes are TRBV29-1 and TRBJ2-3; the match to TRBD2 covers 12 bases. This CDR3 comprises 14 residues. J lost 1 base, V lost 7 bases, and 3 bases had no gene match. The V gene's germline CDR1 is SQVTM and CDR2 ANQGSEA.

The chain joins TRBV5-1 to TRBJ1-1; 9 bases fit TRBD1. CDR3 size: 19 residues. The junction had 16 bases not matched to a gene; V was cut back by 3 bases and J by 1 base. CDR1 and CDR2 from the germline V gene are SGHRS and YFSETQ. In DNA, the CDR3 is TGCGCCAGCAGCTCCCCTTGGGACAGGGATGGGGGCACGAACACTGAAGCTTTCTTT. Its protein is CASSSPWDRDGGTNTEAFF. The complete variable domain, with remaining parts taken from reference TRBV5-1 and TRBJ1-1, reads KAGVTQTPRYLIKTRGQQVTLSCSPISGHRSVSWYQQTPGQGLQFLFEYFSETQRNKGNFPGRFSGRQFSNSRSEMNVSTLELGDSALYLCASSSPWDRDGGTNTEAFFGQGTRLTVV.

Ten or more counts support this clonotype. The chain joins TRBV20-1 to TRBJ2-1; D is possibly TRBD1 (6 bases). The CDR3 sequence is 11 residues long. With 2 bases removed from V and 8 bases from J, the gap between germline ends came to 7 bases. The germline CDR1 and CDR2 sequences are DFQATT and SNEGSKA (reference sequence). DNA of the CDR3: TGCAGTGCTAGAAGGACAGATGAGCAGTTCTTC. It is translated as CSARRTDEQFF.

The chain employs TRBV20-1 and TRBJ2-7; TRBD2 might be the D (6 bases). The germline gives CDR1 DFQATT, CDR2 SNEGSKA (reference sequence). This CDR3 has 16 residues. V was trimmed by 0 bases and J by 0 bases, leaving 15 bases between them. CDR3 DNA: TGCAGTGCTAGAGATGTGACGGGAGCATCCTCCTACGAGCAGTACTTC. Protein sequence: CSARDVTGASSYEQYF.

This clonotype showed up just a few times. The V and J genes are TRBV4-1 and TRBJ2-5, with 7 bases that match TRBD1. Germline V gene sequence: CDR1 MGHRA, CDR2 YSYEKL. V shed 6 bases and J 5 bases; nucleotides not matched to a gene: 15. This CDR3 is built from 16 residues. CDR3 in amino acids: CASSRRDRVKEETQYF. The CDR3 DNA reads as TGCGCCAGCAGTCGACGTGACAGGGTAAAGGAGGAGACCCAGTACTTC.